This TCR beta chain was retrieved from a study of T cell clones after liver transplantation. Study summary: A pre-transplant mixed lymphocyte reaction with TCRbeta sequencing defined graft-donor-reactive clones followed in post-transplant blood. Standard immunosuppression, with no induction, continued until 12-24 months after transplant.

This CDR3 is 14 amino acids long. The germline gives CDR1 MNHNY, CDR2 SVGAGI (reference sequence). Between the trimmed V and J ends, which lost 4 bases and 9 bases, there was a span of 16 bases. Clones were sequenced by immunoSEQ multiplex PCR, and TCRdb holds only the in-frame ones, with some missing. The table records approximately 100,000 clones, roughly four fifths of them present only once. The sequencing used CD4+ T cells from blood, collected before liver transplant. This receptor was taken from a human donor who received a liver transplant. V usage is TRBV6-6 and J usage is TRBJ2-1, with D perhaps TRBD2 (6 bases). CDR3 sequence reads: CASSWPGGAGEQFF. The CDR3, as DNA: TGTGCCAGCAGTTGGCCCGGCGGGGCGGGTGAGCAGTTCTTC.